A selection of T cell receptor beta chains follows, all from one sample in a study of blood T cell repertoires in COVID-19. Libraries were prepared by immunoSEQ multiplex PCR; TCRdb keeps only in-frame clonotypes and omits some of them. The sample has 390,000 or so clones, around 87% seen once. The sequenced sample was peripheral blood. These receptors all come from a woman aged 25 to 45 with COVID-19, enrolled during active disease. Both conserved end residues are part of each CDR3. The order of the fields is D gene, V gene, clone size, J gene, CDR3 protein, CDR3 DNA. A D gene is named only where the DNA matches it firmly. Only part of the rows carry a size: once, few, many, or a class if the clone is expanded.

d_gene: TRBD2; v_gene: TRBV5-6; abundance: .; j_gene: TRBJ2-7; CDR3aa: CASSGLAGGSGYEQYF; CDR3nt: TGTGCCAGCAGTGGACTAGCGGGAGGAAGTGGCTACGAGCAGTACTTC
d_gene: .; v_gene: TRBV5-1; abundance: .; j_gene: TRBJ2-7; CDR3aa: CASRRDSSYEQYF; CDR3nt: TGCGCCAGCAGGCGGGACAGCTCCTACGAGCAGTACTTC
d_gene: .; v_gene: TRBV5-1; abundance: .; j_gene: TRBJ2-2; CDR3aa: CASSLVAGLDTGELFF; CDR3nt: TGCGCCAGCAGCTTGGTGGCGGGGTTGGACACCGGGGAGCTGTTTTTT
d_gene: TRBD2; v_gene: TRBV7-8; abundance: .; j_gene: TRBJ2-1; CDR3aa: CASSLAEASGTSEQFF; CDR3nt: TGTGCCAGCAGCTTAGCGGAGGCTAGCGGGACTAGTGAGCAGTTCTTC
d_gene: .; v_gene: TRBV13; abundance: once; j_gene: TRBJ2-7; CDR3aa: CASSSFRTDFSYEQYF; CDR3nt: TGTGCCAGCAGCTCCTTTAGGACTGATTTCTCCTACGAGCAGTACTTC
d_gene: .; v_gene: TRBV5-4; abundance: .; j_gene: TRBJ2-3; CDR3aa: CASSRDSRTDTQYF; CDR3nt: TGTGCCAGCAGCCGGGACTCTCGCACAGATACGCAGTATTTT
d_gene: TRBD1; v_gene: TRBV29-1; abundance: .; j_gene: TRBJ2-1; CDR3aa: CSVWDRWGQVNEQFF; CDR3nt: TGCAGCGTTTGGGACAGGTGGGGACAGGTCAATGAGCAGTTCTTC
d_gene: .; v_gene: TRBV18; abundance: .; j_gene: TRBJ1-5; CDR3aa: CASSPLPDYQPQHF; CDR3nt: TGTGCCAGCTCACCACTGCCAGATTATCAGCCCCAGCATTTT
d_gene: .; v_gene: TRBV7-2; abundance: .; j_gene: TRBJ1-1; CDR3aa: CASSLAAMNTEAFF; CDR3nt: TGTGCCAGCAGCTTAGCGGCAATGAACACTGAAGCTTTCTTT
d_gene: TRBD2; v_gene: TRBV9; abundance: few; j_gene: TRBJ2-7; CDR3aa: CASSARGDGTSIYEQYF; CDR3nt: TGTGCCAGCAGCGCCCGGGGAGACGGGACTAGCATTTACGAGCAGTACTTC
d_gene: TRBD1; v_gene: TRBV10-3; abundance: .; j_gene: TRBJ1-1; CDR3aa: CAISGNDRGSNTEAFF; CDR3nt: TGTGCCATCAGTGGAAACGACAGGGGTTCGAACACTGAAGCTTTCTTT
d_gene: TRBD1; v_gene: TRBV2; abundance: .; j_gene: TRBJ1-1; CDR3aa: CASSERARTGVTEAFF; CDR3nt: TGTGCCAGCAGTGAAAGGGCCCGGACAGGGGTAACTGAAGCTTTCTTT
d_gene: .; v_gene: TRBV19; abundance: once; j_gene: TRBJ1-5; CDR3aa: CASRYWEESNQPQHF; CDR3nt: TGTGCCAGTAGATATTGGGAGGAAAGCAATCAGCCCCAGCATTTT
d_gene: TRBD2; v_gene: TRBV15; abundance: .; j_gene: TRBJ2-3; CDR3aa: CATSRNSGGGTDTQYF; CDR3nt: TGTGCCACCAGCCGCAATAGCGGGGGGGGCACAGATACGCAGTATTTT
d_gene: .; v_gene: TRBV21-1; abundance: few; j_gene: TRBJ1-4; CDR3aa: CATRSLYEKLFF; CDR3nt: TGTGCCACCAGAAGCCTTTATGAAAAACTGTTTTTT
d_gene: .; v_gene: TRBV5-4; abundance: once; j_gene: TRBJ2-3; CDR3aa: CASSFLAGQETDTQYF; CDR3nt: TGTGCCAGCAGCTTTCTAGCGGGACAGGAAACAGATACGCAGTATTTT
d_gene: TRBD2; v_gene: TRBV7-2; abundance: .; j_gene: TRBJ2-1; CDR3aa: CASSSGLAANNEQFF; CDR3nt: TGTGCCAGCAGCTCCGGACTAGCGGCAAACAATGAGCAGTTCTTC
d_gene: TRBD2; v_gene: TRBV6-6; abundance: .; j_gene: TRBJ2-5; CDR3aa: CASSSHSGRVQETQYF; CDR3nt: TGTGCCAGCAGTTCTCATAGCGGGAGGGTTCAAGAGACCCAGTACTTC
d_gene: .; v_gene: TRBV6-5; abundance: .; j_gene: TRBJ1-1; CDR3aa: CASSLAKTEAFF; CDR3nt: TGTGCCAGCAGCCTAGCCAAGACTGAAGCTTTCTTT
d_gene: TRBD2; v_gene: TRBV29-1; abundance: .; j_gene: TRBJ2-1; CDR3aa: CSVVAGWSYNEQFF; CDR3nt: TGCAGCGTTGTAGCGGGATGGTCCTACAATGAGCAGTTCTTC
d_gene: .; v_gene: TRBV3-1/TRBV3-2; abundance: .; j_gene: TRBJ1-2; CDR3aa: CASSQDAPGINYGYTF; CDR3nt: TGTGCCAGCAGCCAAGATGCCCCCGGGATCAACTATGGCTACACCTTC
d_gene: .; v_gene: TRBV3-1/TRBV3-2; abundance: few; j_gene: TRBJ2-5; CDR3aa: CASSQGTGIGETQYF; CDR3nt: TGTGCCAGCAGCCAGGGAACAGGGATCGGGGAGACCCAGTACTTC
d_gene: .; v_gene: TRBV4-1; abundance: .; j_gene: TRBJ2-5; CDR3aa: CASSQDATLQETQYF; CDR3nt: TGCGCCAGCAGCCAAGATGCTACGCTTCAAGAGACCCAGTACTTC
d_gene: .; v_gene: TRBV4-2; abundance: .; j_gene: TRBJ1-5; CDR3aa: CASSQFRLQPQHF; CDR3nt: TGTGCCAGCAGCCAGTTCAGGCTTCAGCCCCAGCATTTT
d_gene: .; v_gene: TRBV27; abundance: .; j_gene: TRBJ1-2; CDR3aa: CASSLPWTVYGYTF; CDR3nt: TGTGCCAGCAGTTTACCCTGGACAGTCTATGGCTACACCTTC
d_gene: .; v_gene: TRBV9; abundance: few; j_gene: TRBJ1-3; CDR3aa: CASSVGNSGNTIYF; CDR3nt: TGTGCCAGCAGCGTAGGGAATAGCGGAAACACCATATATTTT
d_gene: TRBD1; v_gene: TRBV6-1; abundance: .; j_gene: TRBJ1-4; CDR3aa: CASSEAGQGEEKLFF; CDR3nt: TGTGCCAGCAGTGAAGCGGGACAGGGCGAGGAAAAACTGTTTTTT
d_gene: .; v_gene: TRBV2; abundance: .; j_gene: TRBJ2-1; CDR3aa: CASRAAYNEQFF; CDR3nt: TGTGCCAGCAGGGCTGCCTACAATGAGCAGTTCTTC
d_gene: TRBD2; v_gene: TRBV2; abundance: .; j_gene: TRBJ2-1; CDR3aa: CASRLDPGTSFFNEQFF; CDR3nt: TGTGCCAGCAGGCTAGATCCCGGGACTAGCTTTTTCAATGAGCAGTTCTTC
d_gene: TRBD1; v_gene: TRBV27; abundance: .; j_gene: TRBJ2-6; CDR3aa: CASSRQGAQGANVLTF; CDR3nt: TGTGCCAGCAGCCGACAGGGGGCGCAAGGGGCCAACGTCCTGACTTTC
d_gene: .; v_gene: TRBV6-1; abundance: once; j_gene: TRBJ2-7; CDR3aa: CASSEAGVDYEQYF; CDR3nt: TGTGCCAGCAGTGAAGCGGGAGTAGACTACGAGCAGTACTTC
d_gene: .; v_gene: TRBV10-3; abundance: .; j_gene: TRBJ2-7; CDR3aa: CAISVGGNVNEQYF; CDR3nt: TGTGCCATCAGTGTTGGCGGGAACGTCAACGAGCAGTACTTC
d_gene: .; v_gene: TRBV4-1; abundance: many; j_gene: TRBJ1-2; CDR3aa: CASSQDRGPSYGYTF; CDR3nt: TGCGCCAGCAGCCAAGATAGGGGCCCCTCATATGGCTACACCTTC
d_gene: TRBD2; v_gene: TRBV2; abundance: .; j_gene: TRBJ2-7; CDR3aa: CASSPRVPGLAGKDEQYF; CDR3nt: TGTGCCAGCAGTCCCCGAGTCCCGGGACTAGCGGGGAAGGACGAGCAGTACTTC
d_gene: .; v_gene: TRBV12-5; abundance: few; j_gene: TRBJ2-3; CDR3aa: CASGLSSTDTQYF; CDR3nt: TGTGCTAGTGGTTTGTCTAGCACAGATACGCAGTATTTT
d_gene: TRBD1; v_gene: TRBV3-1/TRBV3-2; abundance: .; j_gene: TRBJ1-2; CDR3aa: CASSLLSGGTGTGGYTF; CDR3nt: TGTGCCAGCAGCCTTCTCTCAGGGGGGACCGGGACTGGAGGCTACACCTTC